These T cell receptor beta chains were read from a single sample in a study of OX40 agonist ivuxolimab in advanced cancers. Clones were read by immunoSEQ multiplex PCR, and TCRdb kept only the in-frame ones, dropping some. The sample lists tens of thousands of clones, 89% occurring once. The sequenced sample was CD4+ or CD8+ T cells sorted from blood, obtained in a trial of the OX40 agonist ivuxolimab. The source of these receptors is an adult with an advanced solid tumor such as melanoma, head and neck, liver or kidney cancer. Both conserved end residues are part of each CDR3. A D gene is named only where the DNA matches it firmly. Size is stated for part of the rows, as once, few or many counts, or as a class when the clone is expanded.

d_call: -
cdr3_length: 14
v_call: TRBV27
j_call: TRBJ2-5
clone_size: once
cdr3_nt: TGTGCCAGCAGCTCCCTAGTAGCGTCAGAGACCCAGTACTTC
cdr3_aa: CASSSLVASETQYF

d_call: -
cdr3_length: 19
v_call: TRBV4-2
j_call: TRBJ2-1
clone_size: -
cdr3_nt: TGTGCCAGCAGCCATGACCTGGGTTTAGGACAGAGCTCCTACAATGAGCAGTTCTTC
cdr3_aa: CASSHDLGLGQSSYNEQFF

d_call: TRBD1
cdr3_length: 16
v_call: TRBV28
j_call: TRBJ2-1
clone_size: -
cdr3_nt: TGTGCCAGCATGGGACAGGGGGCGAGGACCTACAATGAGCAGTTCTTC
cdr3_aa: CASMGQGARTYNEQFF

d_call: -
cdr3_length: 11
v_call: TRBV20-1
j_call: TRBJ1-2
clone_size: once
cdr3_nt: TGCAGTGCTAACGGACAGTATGGCTACACCTTC
cdr3_aa: CSANGQYGYTF

d_call: TRBD1
cdr3_length: 16
v_call: TRBV19
j_call: TRBJ2-2
clone_size: -
cdr3_nt: TGTGCCAGTACCGACAGGGGGGGCTCGGGCACCGGGGAGCTGTTTTTT
cdr3_aa: CASTDRGGSGTGELFF

d_call: -
cdr3_length: 16
v_call: TRBV28
j_call: TRBJ2-1
clone_size: -
cdr3_nt: TGTGCCAGCAGTTCCCCCCGGGAGCTCTCCTACAATGAGCAGTTCTTC
cdr3_aa: CASSSPRELSYNEQFF

d_call: -
cdr3_length: 16
v_call: TRBV5-4
j_call: TRBJ1-6
clone_size: few
cdr3_nt: TGTGCCAGCAGCTTGGGGGGCAGGGGAATAGAGTCACCCCTCCACTTT
cdr3_aa: CASSLGGRGIESPLHF

d_call: -
cdr3_length: 13
v_call: TRBV29-1
j_call: TRBJ1-2
clone_size: -
cdr3_nt: TGCAGCGTTGACGTCGGTAAAGGCTATGGCTACACCTTC
cdr3_aa: CSVDVGKGYGYTF

d_call: TRBD2
cdr3_length: 15
v_call: TRBV7-2
j_call: TRBJ2-7
clone_size: -
cdr3_nt: TGTGCCAGCAGCTGGACTAGCGAGAGCTCCTACGAGCAGTACTTC
cdr3_aa: CASSWTSESSYEQYF

d_call: -
cdr3_length: 13
v_call: TRBV10-2
j_call: TRBJ1-5
clone_size: -
cdr3_nt: TGCGCCAGCAGTCGACAGTACAATCAGCCCCAGCATTTT
cdr3_aa: CASSRQYNQPQHF

d_call: -
cdr3_length: 18
v_call: TRBV4-2
j_call: TRBJ2-7
clone_size: -
cdr3_nt: TGTGCCAGCAGCCAAGGCCTAGCGTATACAACTTTCTCCTACGAGCAGTACTTC
cdr3_aa: CASSQGLAYTTFSYEQYF

d_call: -
cdr3_length: 14
v_call: TRBV5-6
j_call: TRBJ2-5
clone_size: -
cdr3_nt: TGTGCCAGCAGCCTCTGGACCGCCCGTGAGACCCAGTACTTC
cdr3_aa: CASSLWTARETQYF

d_call: -
cdr3_length: 15
v_call: TRBV28
j_call: TRBJ1-6
clone_size: -
cdr3_nt: TGTGCCAGCACCTTGGGGTATCCCTATAATTCACCCCTCCACTTT
cdr3_aa: CASTLGYPYNSPLHF

d_call: -
cdr3_length: 14
v_call: TRBV25-1
j_call: TRBJ2-7
clone_size: -
cdr3_nt: TGTGCCAGCAGTGACCCTCTCAGGGGAAACGAGCAGTACTTC
cdr3_aa: CASSDPLRGNEQYF

d_call: TRBD1
cdr3_length: 13
v_call: TRBV7-9
j_call: TRBJ2-5
clone_size: -
cdr3_nt: TGTGCCAGCAGCTTGACAGGGGTGGAGACCCAGTACTTC
cdr3_aa: CASSLTGVETQYF

d_call: TRBD1
cdr3_length: 14
v_call: TRBV10-2
j_call: TRBJ2-1
clone_size: -
cdr3_nt: TGCGCCAGCAGATCCGGGACAGGTTTTGATGAGCAGTTCTTC
cdr3_aa: CASRSGTGFDEQFF

d_call: -
cdr3_length: 14
v_call: TRBV19
j_call: TRBJ2-1
clone_size: -
cdr3_nt: TGTGCCAGCCAACCCCGGACCTCCTACAATGAGCAGTTCTTC
cdr3_aa: CASQPRTSYNEQFF

d_call: -
cdr3_length: 15
v_call: TRBV15
j_call: TRBJ2-7
clone_size: -
cdr3_nt: TGTGCCACCAGGGCAAATTTTGAAGACACCGGAGAGCAGTACTTC
cdr3_aa: CATRANFEDTGEQYF

d_call: TRBD1
cdr3_length: 16
v_call: TRBV29-1
j_call: TRBJ1-3
clone_size: -
cdr3_nt: TGCAGCGCCATACAAACCGGGACAGGGCCTGGAAACACCATATATTTT
cdr3_aa: CSAIQTGTGPGNTIYF

d_call: -
cdr3_length: 14
v_call: TRBV4-1
j_call: TRBJ2-3
clone_size: few
cdr3_nt: TGCGCCAGCAGCCAGCCGTTGGGGTTAAATACGCAGTATTTT
cdr3_aa: CASSQPLGLNTQYF

d_call: -
cdr3_length: 15
v_call: TRBV7-9
j_call: TRBJ1-3
clone_size: -
cdr3_nt: TGTGCCAGCAGCCCGTACCCCAGGGGTAGAAACACCATATATTTT
cdr3_aa: CASSPYPRGRNTIYF

d_call: TRBD1
cdr3_length: 15
v_call: TRBV28
j_call: TRBJ1-2
clone_size: -
cdr3_nt: TGTGCCAGCAGTTTACTTTGGACAGGGGGCAGTGGCTACACCTTC
cdr3_aa: CASSLLWTGGSGYTF

d_call: -
cdr3_length: 16
v_call: TRBV18
j_call: TRBJ1-3
clone_size: -
cdr3_nt: TGTGCCAGCTCAACCGGACCCCTGGGGTCTGGAAACACCATATATTTT
cdr3_aa: CASSTGPLGSGNTIYF

d_call: TRBD1
cdr3_length: 14
v_call: TRBV7-9
j_call: TRBJ2-7
clone_size: -
cdr3_nt: TGTGCCAGCAGCCCCCGAGACAGGGACTACGAGCAGTACTTC
cdr3_aa: CASSPRDRDYEQYF

d_call: TRBD1
cdr3_length: 16
v_call: TRBV5-1
j_call: TRBJ1-1
clone_size: -
cdr3_nt: TGCGCCAGCAGCTTGCTGTCCGGGACAGCTAACACTGAAGCTTTCTTT
cdr3_aa: CASSLLSGTANTEAFF

d_call: TRBD2
cdr3_length: 15
v_call: TRBV27
j_call: TRBJ2-1
clone_size: -
cdr3_nt: TGTGCCAGCAGTTTATACCTAGCGGGAGTCAATGAGCAGTTCTTC
cdr3_aa: CASSLYLAGVNEQFF

d_call: -
cdr3_length: 16
v_call: TRBV5-1
j_call: TRBJ1-1
clone_size: -
cdr3_nt: TGCGCCAGCAGCTTTTTCTTACAGGGTGTGAACACTGAAGCTTTCTTT
cdr3_aa: CASSFFLQGVNTEAFF

d_call: -
cdr3_length: 14
v_call: TRBV18
j_call: TRBJ2-7
clone_size: -
cdr3_nt: TGTGCCAGCTCATCACTCCAACGAAGCTACGAGCAGTACTTC
cdr3_aa: CASSSLQRSYEQYF

d_call: -
cdr3_length: 14
v_call: TRBV5-1
j_call: TRBJ1-6
clone_size: few
cdr3_nt: TGCGCCAGCAGCTTTGAGCCCAAAAATTCACCCCTCCACTTT
cdr3_aa: CASSFEPKNSPLHF

d_call: -
cdr3_length: 12
v_call: TRBV5-6
j_call: TRBJ1-3
clone_size: -
cdr3_nt: TGTGCCTTCGACACCGCGGGAAACACCATATATTTT
cdr3_aa: CAFDTAGNTIYF

d_call: -
cdr3_length: 13
v_call: TRBV6-1
j_call: TRBJ1-2
clone_size: few
cdr3_nt: TGTGCCAGCAGTGGGGACGGCCGCTATGGCTACACCTTC
cdr3_aa: CASSGDGRYGYTF

d_call: -
cdr3_length: 12
v_call: TRBV29-1
j_call: TRBJ2-5
clone_size: -
cdr3_nt: TGCAGCGTTGAGAGCTCGGCAGAGACCCAGTACTTC
cdr3_aa: CSVESSAETQYF

d_call: -
cdr3_length: 15
v_call: TRBV5-1
j_call: TRBJ1-1
clone_size: -
cdr3_nt: TGCGCCAGCAGCTTAGACAGCTTTATGAACACTGAAGCTTTCTTT
cdr3_aa: CASSLDSFMNTEAFF

d_call: -
cdr3_length: 15
v_call: TRBV5-4
j_call: TRBJ2-7
clone_size: -
cdr3_nt: TGTGCCAGCAGCCTAACGAAGGGGGATTCCTACGAGCAGTACTTC
cdr3_aa: CASSLTKGDSYEQYF

d_call: -
cdr3_length: 15
v_call: TRBV5-5
j_call: TRBJ1-6
clone_size: -
cdr3_nt: TGTGCCAGCAGCTTAGCGCATGGGGGTACTTCACCCCTCCACTTT
cdr3_aa: CASSLAHGGTSPLHF

d_call: TRBD2
cdr3_length: 15
v_call: TRBV2
j_call: TRBJ2-7
clone_size: -
cdr3_nt: TGTGCCAGCACTAGAAACCCGGGTATGGGGGGGGAGCAGTACTTC
cdr3_aa: CASTRNPGMGGEQYF

d_call: TRBD1
cdr3_length: 14
v_call: TRBV2
j_call: TRBJ2-7
clone_size: -
cdr3_nt: TGTGCCAGCAGAGGCGGGGACAGGGGGTACGAGCAGTACTTC
cdr3_aa: CASRGGDRGYEQYF

d_call: -
cdr3_length: 14
v_call: TRBV5-4
j_call: TRBJ2-1
clone_size: once
cdr3_nt: TGTGCCAGCAGTTCCGGGACTTTCGACAATGAGCAGTTCTTC
cdr3_aa: CASSSGTFDNEQFF

d_call: -
cdr3_length: 14
v_call: TRBV5-6
j_call: TRBJ2-7
clone_size: -
cdr3_nt: TGTGCCAGCAGCTTGCCTCGTCAGGGTTCCGAGCAGTACTTC
cdr3_aa: CASSLPRQGSEQYF

d_call: -
cdr3_length: 15
v_call: TRBV27
j_call: TRBJ1-1
clone_size: -
cdr3_nt: TGTGCCAGCAGTTTACAGGGGCTCCGTAGCACTGAAGCTTTCTTT
cdr3_aa: CASSLQGLRSTEAFF

d_call: TRBD1
cdr3_length: 16
v_call: TRBV10-3
j_call: TRBJ2-2
clone_size: -
cdr3_nt: TGTGCCATCAGTGCAGGAGGACAGGTAGACACCGGGGAGCTGTTTTTT
cdr3_aa: CAISAGGQVDTGELFF

d_call: -
cdr3_length: 15
v_call: TRBV10-3
j_call: TRBJ2-1
clone_size: -
cdr3_nt: TGTGCCATCAGTGAACCACAACTGGGCCTCAATGAGCAGTTCTTC
cdr3_aa: CAISEPQLGLNEQFF

d_call: -
cdr3_length: 16
v_call: TRBV25-1
j_call: TRBJ1-6
clone_size: -
cdr3_nt: TGTGCCAGCAGTGAATTAAGGGGCGCAATGGAATCACCCCTCCACTTT
cdr3_aa: CASSELRGAMESPLHF

d_call: TRBD1
cdr3_length: 13
v_call: TRBV19
j_call: TRBJ1-2
clone_size: -
cdr3_nt: TGTGCCAGTAGTATACCTCGGACAGGGTATTTCACCTTC
cdr3_aa: CASSIPRTGYFTF

d_call: TRBD1
cdr3_length: 14
v_call: TRBV18
j_call: TRBJ2-7
clone_size: -
cdr3_nt: TGTGCCAGCTCACCAACGACAGGGGTAAACGAGCAGTACTTC
cdr3_aa: CASSPTTGVNEQYF

d_call: -
cdr3_length: 16
v_call: TRBV28
j_call: TRBJ1-4
clone_size: -
cdr3_nt: TGTGCCAGCAGGGGTGCGATGGGGCAAGGGAATGAAAAACTGTTTTTT
cdr3_aa: CASRGAMGQGNEKLFF

d_call: -
cdr3_length: 16
v_call: TRBV14
j_call: TRBJ2-5
clone_size: -
cdr3_nt: TGTGCCAGCAGCCATTGGCGAGGTGCGGAAGGGGAGACCCAGTACTTC
cdr3_aa: CASSHWRGAEGETQYF

d_call: -
cdr3_length: 16
v_call: TRBV28
j_call: TRBJ2-3
clone_size: -
cdr3_nt: TGTGCCAGCAGTTCCTACGTGGGAGGACGCACAGATACGCAGTATTTT
cdr3_aa: CASSSYVGGRTDTQYF

d_call: -
cdr3_length: 14
v_call: TRBV11-2
j_call: TRBJ2-3
clone_size: -
cdr3_nt: TGTGCCAGCAGCTTAGACAGACCAGAGGATACGCAGTATTTT
cdr3_aa: CASSLDRPEDTQYF

d_call: -
cdr3_length: 15
v_call: TRBV2
j_call: TRBJ2-3
clone_size: -
cdr3_nt: TGTGCCAGCCCGACATGGCCAATAAGTACAGATACGCAGTATTTT
cdr3_aa: CASPTWPISTDTQYF

d_call: -
cdr3_length: 15
v_call: TRBV7-3
j_call: TRBJ2-1
clone_size: -
cdr3_nt: TGTGCCAGCGGACCTCGAGGGAGTTCGATCAATGAGCAGTTCTTC
cdr3_aa: CASGPRGSSINEQFF

d_call: -
cdr3_length: 16
v_call: TRBV27
j_call: TRBJ1-5
clone_size: -
cdr3_nt: TGTGCCAGCAGTCGTGACGGGGGGCACATCGTCCAGCCCCAGCATTTT
cdr3_aa: CASSRDGGHIVQPQHF

d_call: -
cdr3_length: 14
v_call: TRBV7-2
j_call: TRBJ2-4
clone_size: -
cdr3_nt: TGTGCCAGCAGCTTAGGGGGGCGACAAAACATTCAGTACTTC
cdr3_aa: CASSLGGRQNIQYF

d_call: TRBD1
cdr3_length: 13
v_call: TRBV13
j_call: TRBJ1-1
clone_size: once
cdr3_nt: TGTGCCAGCAGCTTTAAGGGGGCGATTGGGGCTTTCTTT
cdr3_aa: CASSFKGAIGAFF

d_call: -
cdr3_length: 13
v_call: TRBV10-1
j_call: TRBJ1-1
clone_size: -
cdr3_nt: TGCGCCAGCGGGAGGTCTATGAACACTGAGGCTTTCTTT
cdr3_aa: CASGRSMNTEAFF

d_call: TRBD2
cdr3_length: 15
v_call: TRBV6-6
j_call: TRBJ2-1
clone_size: -
cdr3_nt: TGTGCCAGCAGTTACGTAGCGGGGACTTACAATGAGCAGTTCTTC
cdr3_aa: CASSYVAGTYNEQFF

d_call: TRBD1
cdr3_length: 14
v_call: TRBV6-5
j_call: TRBJ2-2
clone_size: -
cdr3_nt: TGTGCCGTCCGGGACAGGGTTGGCGCCGGGGAGCTGTTTTTT
cdr3_aa: CAVRDRVGAGELFF

d_call: -
cdr3_length: 15
v_call: TRBV6-6
j_call: TRBJ2-6
clone_size: -
cdr3_nt: TGTGCCAGCAGCGGAGGGGGGTCTGGGGCCAACGTCCTGACTTTC
cdr3_aa: CASSGGGSGANVLTF

d_call: -
cdr3_length: 14
v_call: TRBV5-1
j_call: TRBJ2-3
clone_size: -
cdr3_nt: TGCGCCAGCAGCTTGGGTGGTGTTTCGGATACGCAGTATTTT
cdr3_aa: CASSLGGVSDTQYF